The 5 T cell receptor beta chains listed next were all sequenced from one sample in a study of T-cell reconstitution after alpha-beta-depleted transplantation in children. TCRbeta library preparation incorporated unique molecular identifiers. MiXCR was run by TCRdb on the PCR reads, yielding one entry per CDR3 protein. The profile shows 400,000 to 450,000 distinct CDR3 sequences, around 46% of them singletons. The source material was PBMCs, sampled before TCRalphabeta/CD19-depleted stem cell transplant. Receptors were obtained from a girl aged 2 to 10 with aplastic anemia, due to receive a stem cell transplant.

The rearrangement links TRBV28 to TRBJ1-2; TRBD1 aligns across 7 bases. The CDR3 loop spans 14 amino acids. The V and J ends lost 5 bases and 5 bases, in that order; junction bases with no gene match: 8. From germline, CDR1 is MDHEN and CDR2 SYDVKM. CDR3 bases: TGTGCCAGCAGTCCTCCGGGACAGTTATATGGCTACACCTTC. It yields the protein CASSPPGQLYGYTF.

The V and J genes are TRBV30 and TRBJ1-1; no firm D call. CDR1 and CDR2 from the germline V gene are GTSNPN and SVGIG (reference sequence). The CDR3 has 11 residues. The V and J ends lost 3 bases and 8 bases respectively, with 10 bases between them. The chain's CDR3 is CAWSRAEEAFF. The CDR3 DNA reads TGTGCCTGGAGCAGAGCGGAAGAAGCTTTCTTT.

This clonotype was seen a single time. The rearrangement links TRBV29-1 to TRBJ1-1; TRBD1 matches at 7 bases. This CDR3 is 15 amino acids long. Germline V gene lookup returns CDR1 SQVTM and CDR2 ANQGSEA. Unmatched junction bases numbered 14, after V lost 5 bases and J lost 5 bases. The CDR3 DNA reads TGCAGCGTTCAGAAGGCAGGGGGTAGGGGGACTGAAGCTTTCTTT. Residues: CSVQKAGGRGTEAFF.

This clonotype was observed a handful of times. This chain joins TRBV7-9 and TRBJ2-4, with D tentatively TRBD2 (5 bases). Germline lookup yields CDR1 SEHNR and CDR2 FQNEAQ (reference sequence). There are 15 residues in the CDR3. V lost 5 bases and J 1 base, leaving 12 bases between the germline ends. The CDR3 reads CASSQKTGAKNIQYF. In DNA, the CDR3 is TGTGCCAGCAGCCAAAAAACGGGGGCCAAAAACATTCAGTACTTC.

This chain uses TRBV6-1 with TRBJ2-5, with D uncertain. Germline assignment: CDR1 MNHNS and CDR2 SASEGT. Deletions cut 2 bases from V and 1 base from J, with 8 bases between. The CDR3 is made up of 14 amino acids. CDR3 nucleotide sequence: TGTGCCAGCAGTGAAAGGCCCTTCCAAGAGACCCAGTACTTC. Protein sequence: CASSERPFQETQYF.